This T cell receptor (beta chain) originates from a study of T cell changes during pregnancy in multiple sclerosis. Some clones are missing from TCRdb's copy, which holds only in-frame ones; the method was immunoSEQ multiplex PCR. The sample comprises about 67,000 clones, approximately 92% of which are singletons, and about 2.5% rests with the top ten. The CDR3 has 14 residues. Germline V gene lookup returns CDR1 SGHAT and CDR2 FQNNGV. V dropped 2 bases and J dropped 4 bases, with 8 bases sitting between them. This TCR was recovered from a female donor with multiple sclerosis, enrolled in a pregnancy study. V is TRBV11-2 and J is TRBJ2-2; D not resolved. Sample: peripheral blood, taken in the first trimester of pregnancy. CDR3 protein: CASSLNLGTGELFF. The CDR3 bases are TGTGCCAGCAGCTTAAACCTCGGCACCGGGGAGCTGTTTTTT.